Presented here are 8 T cell receptor beta chains from one specimen sequenced in a study of cytomegalovirus exposure and HLA in healthy donors (dated by TCRdb to 2016 to 2017). The protocol used for the library was the immunoSEQ multiplex PCR assay. TCRdb took this table from immuneACCESS and kept in-frame rearrangements with V and J called. Such tables lack part of the clones; where checked against another copy, unresolved V genes explain under half of the gap, and the rest is unexplained. The sample table shows 250,000 or so clones, and nearly 90% are seen once. The ten largest make up 0.37% of the sample. Sequenced: PBMCs. These TCRs come from a woman aged 18-29 years in good health and CMV-seronegative.

CDR3: CASSEGTGPSPLHF. The CDR3 DNA follows: TGCGCCAGCAGTGAAGGGACAGGTCCTTCCCCCCTCCACTTT. V usage is TRBV10-2 and J usage is TRBJ1-6; TRBD1 aligns across 8 bases. The CDR3 length is 14 residues. J gave up 13 bases and V 3 bases, and 8 bases lay outside the gene matches. Germline V gives CDR1 WSHSY, CDR2 SAAADI.

The rearrangement uses TRBV28 and TRBJ2-6; D perhaps matches TRBD1 (5 bases). CDR1 MDHEN and CDR2 SYDVKM come from the germline V gene. The V end was cut by 8 bases, the J end by 0 bases, with 17 bases between. CDR3 length: 17 residues. CDR3: CASRPRTPSSGANVLTF. CDR3 in DNA: TGTGCCAGCCGCCCTCGGACACCCAGCTCTGGGGCCAACGTCCTGACTTTC.

Only one count was recorded for this clone. The chain carries TRBV2 and TRBJ1-6, with D possibly TRBD1 on 5 matching bases. There are 14 residues in the CDR3. Deletions cut 6 bases from V and 7 bases from J, with 13 bases between. From germline, CDR1 is SNHLY and CDR2 FYNNEI. The CDR3 loop reads CASSQGARNSPLHF. DNA for the CDR3: TGTGCCAGCAGCCAAGGGGCCCGAAATTCACCCCTCCACTTT.

This clone was counted once. The chain recombines TRBV7-9 with TRBJ1-1; 11 positions agree with TRBD1. V gave up 5 bases and J gave up 3 bases; unmatched junction bases: 5. Germline CDR1 and CDR2: SEHNR and FQNEAQ (reference sequence). The length of the CDR3 is 15 residues. The CDR3 is CASSLGQGADTEAFF. The CDR3 region has the DNA TGTGCCAGCAGCCTCGGACAGGGGGCCGACACTGAAGCTTTCTTT. The entire variable domain, with the rest obtained from reference TRBV7-9 and TRBJ1-1, is as follows: DTGVSQNPRHKITKRGQNVTFRCDPISEHNRLYWYRQTLGQGPEFLTYFQNEAQLEKSRLLSDRFSAERPKGSFSTLEIQRTEQGDSAMYLCASSLGQGADTEAFFGQGTRLTVV.

The chain links TRBV4-3 to TRBJ2-1; weak D call: TRBD1 (5 bases). CDR1 and CDR2 from the germline V gene are LGHNA and YSLEER. This CDR3 is 14 amino acids long. Trimming left V 4 bases short and J 9 bases short, with 16 bases between. The CDR3 reads CASSPKTGWTEQFF. The CDR3 nucleotides are TGCGCCAGCAGCCCAAAAACAGGATGGACTGAGCAGTTCTTC.

The CDR3 here is CASSLARRSSYNEQFF. The CDR3 bases are TGTGCCAGCAGCTTGGCTAGGAGAAGCTCCTACAATGAGCAGTTCTTC. This rearrangement joins TRBV5-4 to TRBJ2-1, with D uncertain. Germline V gene lookup returns CDR1 SGHNT and CDR2 YYREEE (reference sequence). Trimming took off 0 bases at V and 0 bases at J, with 10 bases between the two ends. The CDR3 covers 16 residues.

The chain carries TRBV6-5 and TRBJ1-1; TRBD1 might be the D (5 bases). From germline, CDR1 is MNHEY and CDR2 SVGAGI. This CDR3 contains 13 residues. V lost 4 bases and J lost 1, with 7 bases in between. The CDR3 protein is CASSLTENTEAFF. CDR3 nucleotide sequence: TGTGCCAGCAGTTTGACAGAGAACACTGAAGCTTTCTTT.

In DNA, the CDR3 is TGTGCCAGCAGTTTATATTCGGGCACTGAAGCTTTCTTT. It translates to CASSLYSGTEAFF. V gene TRBV27 combines with J gene TRBJ1-1; D not certain. The CDR3 totals 13 residues. Germline V CDR1 and CDR2: MNHEY, SMNVEV (reference sequence). Trimming removed 1 base from V and 4 bases from J, with 7 bases in between.